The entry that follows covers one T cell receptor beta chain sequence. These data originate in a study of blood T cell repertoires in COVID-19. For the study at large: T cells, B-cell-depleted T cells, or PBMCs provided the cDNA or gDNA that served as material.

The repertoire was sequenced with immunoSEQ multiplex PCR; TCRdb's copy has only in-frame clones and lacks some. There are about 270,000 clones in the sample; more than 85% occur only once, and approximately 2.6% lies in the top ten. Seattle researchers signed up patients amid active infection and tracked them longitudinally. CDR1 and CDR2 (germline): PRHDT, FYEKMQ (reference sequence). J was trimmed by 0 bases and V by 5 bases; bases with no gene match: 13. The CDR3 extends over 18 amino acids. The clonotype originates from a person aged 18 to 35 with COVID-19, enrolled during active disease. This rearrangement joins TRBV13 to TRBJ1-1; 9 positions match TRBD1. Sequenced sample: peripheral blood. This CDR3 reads CASSEVGQGGFMNTEAFF. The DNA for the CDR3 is TGTGCCAGCAGCGAGGTGGGACAGGGAGGGTTCATGAACACTGAAGCTTTCTTT.